The next 10 T cell receptor beta chains were all read from a single sample in a study of long-term antiretroviral therapy in people with HIV. The assay used was immunoSEQ (version v3.0), run at survey level. TCRdb's table, derived via immunoSEQ multiplex PCR, lists solely in-frame clones and lacks some. The repertoire consists of 25,000 to 35,000 clones, with about 93% occurring once and the leading ten covering over 6%. The sequencing here drew on unsorted PBMCs, taken less than 6.8 years after starting antiretroviral therapy. The source is a woman aged 40 to 55 with HIV.

This clone was counted once. The chain recombines TRBV2 with TRBJ1-1, with D possibly being TRBD1 (5 bases). The ends were cut back, 8 bases at V and 5 bases at J, with 12 bases in the middle. This CDR3 comprises 12 residues. Germline values: CDR1 SNHLY, CDR2 FYNNEI. In DNA form, the CDR3 reads TGTGCCAGCTTCGCCCGGGGGACTGAAGCTTTCTTT. It yields the protein CASFARGTEAFF.

The V call is TRBV19, the J call TRBJ1-5; possibly TRBD1 for D (5 bases). The ends were cut back, 6 bases at V and 0 bases at J, with 18 bases in the middle. The CDR3 extends over 17 amino acids. Germline CDR1 reads LNHDA; CDR2 reads SQIVND (reference sequence). CDR3 amino acids: CASRGRVGTYSNQPQHF. The CDR3 nucleotides read TGTGCCAGTAGGGGCAGGGTTGGAACCTATAGCAATCAGCCCCAGCATTTT.

This chain joins TRBV4-1 and TRBJ1-5; no reliable D call. The germline gives CDR1 MGHRA, CDR2 YSYEKL. Trimming removed 1 base from V and 9 bases from J, with 10 bases in between. The CDR3 contains 13 residues. CDR3 region: CASSQVIWGPQHF. The CDR3 DNA follows: TGCGCCAGCAGCCAAGTAATATGGGGGCCCCAGCATTTT.

Here the CDR3 reads CASSPRQGANTGELFF. The CDR3 DNA reads as TGTGCCAGCAGCCCCCGACAGGGGGCGAACACCGGGGAGCTGTTTTTT. J is TRBJ2-2 and V is TRBV7-6, with TRBD1 matching over 9 bases. CDR1 is SGHVS and CDR2 is FNYEAQ in the germline V gene. J gave up 0 bases and V 5 bases, and 4 bases lay outside the gene matches. This CDR3 region has 16 residues.

The CDR3 nucleotides are TGTGCCAGCAGCTACGGGACAGGAGGGGGTAACTATGGCTACACCTTC. Protein sequence: CASSYGTGGGNYGYTF. V is TRBV9 and J is TRBJ1-2; TRBD1 matches at 8 bases. The junction had 9 bases not matched to a gene; V was cut back by 4 bases and J by 1 base. This CDR3 comprises 16 residues. Germline V lookup: CDR1 SGDLS, CDR2 YYNGEE.

The chain joins TRBV28 to TRBJ1-5; D call uncertain. Trimming pared 5 bases from V and 7 bases from J, leaving 15 bases between. Looked up from germline, CDR1 is MDHEN and CDR2 is SYDVKM. CDR3 length: 14 amino acids. In nucleotides, the CDR3 is TGTGCCAGCAGTCCCCAAGGATTGGAACAGCCCCAGCATTTT. This encodes CASSPQGLEQPQHF.

V usage is TRBV30 and J usage is TRBJ1-1; TRBD1 aligns across 7 bases. With V trimmed by 2 bases and J by 5 bases, 8 bases remained unmatched. In germline, CDR1 is GTSNPN, CDR2 SVGIG (reference sequence). CDR3 size: 14 residues. The CDR3: CAWSMSRGGTEAFF. Written as DNA, the CDR3 is TGTGCCTGGAGTATGAGCAGGGGGGGGACTGAAGCTTTCTTT.

This clone is large (0.1 to 1%) by share. The chain joins TRBV6-5 to TRBJ1-4; D is unresolved. Germline lookup yields CDR1 MNHEY and CDR2 SVGAGI. CDR3 length: 13 amino acids. V was cut by 5 bases and J by 8 bases, with 12 bases left in between. This chain's CDR3 is CASSTGNREKLFF. The CDR3 region has the DNA TGTGCCAGCAGTACTGGTAATCGAGAAAAACTGTTTTTT.

The chain couples TRBV6-1 to TRBJ1-5; D gene unclear. CDR1 and CDR2 (germline): MNHNS, SASEGT. This CDR3 comprises 17 residues. The V and J ends lost 4 bases and 0 bases respectively, with 16 bases between them. CDR3 residues: CASSGVREAYSNQPQHF. The CDR3 nucleotides read TGTGCCAGCAGTGGAGTCCGGGAGGCGTATAGCAATCAGCCCCAGCATTTT.

The rearrangement links TRBV5-6 to TRBJ2-3; the match to TRBD1 covers 8 bases. The CDR3 has 16 amino acids. V lost 2 bases, J lost 4 bases, and 9 bases stayed unmatched. Germline CDR1 is SGHDT and CDR2 is YYEEEE. CDR3 sequence reads: CASSLDRGLKADTQYF. CDR3 in DNA: TGTGCCAGCAGCTTAGACAGGGGCCTTAAAGCAGATACGCAGTATTTT. Filled out from reference TRBV5-6 and TRBJ2-3, the complete variable domain reads DAGVTQSPTHLIKTRGQQVTLRCSPKSGHDTVSWYQQALGQGPQFIFQYYEEEERQRGNFPDRFSGHQFPNYSSELNVNALLLGDSALYLCASSLDRGLKADTQYFGPGTRLTVL.